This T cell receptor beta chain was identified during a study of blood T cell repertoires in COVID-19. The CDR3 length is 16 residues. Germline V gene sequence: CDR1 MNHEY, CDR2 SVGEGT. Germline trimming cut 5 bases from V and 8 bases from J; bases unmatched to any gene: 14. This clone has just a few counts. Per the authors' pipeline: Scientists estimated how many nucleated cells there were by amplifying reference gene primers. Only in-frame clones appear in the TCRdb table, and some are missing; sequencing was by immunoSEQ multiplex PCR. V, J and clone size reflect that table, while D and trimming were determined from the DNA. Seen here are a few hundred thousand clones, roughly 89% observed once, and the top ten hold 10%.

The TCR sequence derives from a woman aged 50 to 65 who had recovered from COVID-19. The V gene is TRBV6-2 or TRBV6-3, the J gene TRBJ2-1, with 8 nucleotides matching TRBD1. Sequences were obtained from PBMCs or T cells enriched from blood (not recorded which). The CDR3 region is CASSLIPGQVGYEQFF. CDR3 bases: TGTGCCAGCAGTCTAATACCGGGACAGGTCGGTTATGAGCAGTTCTTC.